These 23 T cell receptor beta chains originate from one sample sequenced in a study of T cell changes during pregnancy in multiple sclerosis. TCRdb's table, derived via immunoSEQ multiplex PCR, lists solely in-frame clones and lacks some. Among around 50,000 clones listed, more than 85% were seen once. The material was peripheral blood, obtained after pregnancy. These receptors came from a female donor in good health, enrolled as a control in a pregnancy study.

J is TRBJ1-1 and V is TRBV7-2; TRBD1 agrees at 11 bases. After removal of 5 bases from V and 10 bases from J, the junction contained 12 bases not matched to a gene. From germline, CDR1 is SGHTA and CDR2 FQGNSA. This CDR3 has 15 amino acids. This CDR3 is CASSPRLGQGARAFF. CDR3 nucleotides: TGTGCCAGCAGCCCTAGACTTGGACAGGGGGCGCGAGCTTTCTTT. The full variable domain, with the rest looked up from reference TRBV7-2 and TRBJ1-1, is GAGVSQSPSNKVTEKGKDVELRCDPISGHTALYWYRQSLGQGLEFLIYFQGNSAPDKSGLPSDRFSAERTGGSVSTLTIQRTQQEDSAVYLCASSPRLGQGARAFFGQGTRLTVV.

This clone was seen a single time. The J gene is TRBJ2-1, the V gene TRBV6-1, with 8 nucleotides matching TRBD1. V shed 8 bases and J 2 bases; nucleotides not matched to a gene: 5. The CDR3 loop spans 14 amino acids. Germline CDR1 MNHNS, CDR2 SASEGT. CDR3 sequence: CASLDRGTYNEQFF. The CDR3 coding sequence is TGTGCCAGCTTAGACAGGGGAACCTACAATGAGCAGTTCTTC.

The CDR3 nucleotides read TGTGCCACCACCCGGGGGTCACCCCTCCACTTT. This encodes CATTRGSPLHF. The chain combines TRBV6-6 with TRBJ1-6, with D possibly being TRBD1 (5 bases). This CDR3 has 11 amino acids. Germline CDR1 reads MNHNY; CDR2 reads SVGAGI (reference sequence). Trimming shortened V by 10 bases and J by 10 bases, and 11 bases separated the two germline ends.

CDR3 protein: CATSRQGGETQYF. DNA of the CDR3: TGTGCCACCTCCCGACAGGGCGGGGAGACCCAGTACTTC. The genes are TRBV19 and TRBJ2-5; 7 positions match TRBD1. Germline CDR1 and CDR2: LNHDA and SQIVND (reference sequence). V lost 10 bases, J lost 5 bases, and 10 bases stayed unmatched. The CDR3 sequence is 13 residues long.

The V gene is TRBV28, the J gene TRBJ2-7; D is possibly TRBD2 (7 bases). Trimming removed 6 bases at V and 5 bases at J, with 14 bases between. Germline V gene sequence: CDR1 MDHEN, CDR2 SYDVKM. CDR3 size: 13 residues. The DNA of the CDR3 is TGTGCCAGCAGCAGCCAGGGGAGGGACGAGCAGTACTTC. Translating gives CASSSQGRDEQYF.

This chain links TRBV27 with TRBJ2-2, with D hard to call. CDR3 length: 12 residues. Per the germline V gene, CDR1 is MNHEY and CDR2 is SMNVEV (reference sequence). The V end lost 7 bases, the J end lost 6 bases, and 9 bases lay between the germline ends. CDR3 region: CASTELSGELFF. CDR3 bases: TGTGCCAGCACGGAGCTCTCCGGGGAGCTGTTTTTT.

The chain recombines TRBV2 with TRBJ1-1; TRBD1 matches at 9 bases. The CDR3 sequence is 17 residues long. Germline V gene sequence: CDR1 SNHLY, CDR2 FYNNEI. The junction had 16 bases not matched to a gene; V was cut back by 7 bases and J by 4 bases. The CDR3 spells CASKRPGTGMVRTEAFF. The CDR3 DNA sequence: TGTGCCAGCAAACGTCCCGGGACAGGGATGGTACGCACTGAAGCTTTCTTT.

The chain carries TRBV19 and TRBJ2-1, with a weak D call TRBD2 (7 bases). Germline V gene sequence: CDR1 LNHDA, CDR2 SQIVND (reference sequence). This CDR3 has 15 amino acids. V was trimmed by 4 bases and J by 2 bases, leaving 12 bases between them. CDR3 coding DNA: TGTGCCAGTAGTACGGCGGGGGCCACCTACAATGAGCAGTTCTTC. Translating gives CASSTAGATYNEQFF.

The chain uses TRBV12-5 and TRBJ1-3; TRBD1 matches at 7 bases. Germline CDR1 and CDR2: LGHNT and FRNRAP. CDR3 length: 17 amino acids. The trim removed 3 bases at V and 4 bases at J, leaving 12 bases unmatched. Here the CDR3 DNA reads TGTGCTAGTGGTTTCATAATCGGGGACAGAGAGGGAAACACCATATATTTT. Its protein product is CASGFIIGDREGNTIYF.

The chain carries TRBV5-1 and TRBJ2-1; 7 bases line up with TRBD2. Per germline, CDR1 SGHRS and CDR2 YFSETQ. J lost 6 bases, V lost 1 base, and 4 bases had no gene match. This CDR3 is built from 14 residues. Written as DNA, the CDR3 is TGCGCCAGCAGCTTGTTCCCTAGCGGCAATGAGCAGTTCTTC. This sequence encodes CASSLFPSGNEQFF.

The V gene is TRBV14, the J gene TRBJ1-1; possibly TRBD1 for D (6 bases). Germline V gene lookup returns CDR1 SGHDN and CDR2 FVKESK. V was cut by 5 bases and J by 1 base, with 14 bases left in between. This CDR3 has 15 amino acids. Written as DNA, the CDR3 is TGTGCCAGCAGCATCCTCGTAGGGGGGAACACTGAAGCTTTCTTT. Protein sequence: CASSILVGGNTEAFF.

The chain carries TRBV5-1 and TRBJ2-2; 7 bases line up with TRBD2. The ends lost 0 bases at V and 6 bases at J; junction bases unmatched: 8. Germline V gene sequence: CDR1 SGHRS, CDR2 YFSETQ. CDR3 length: 16 residues. CDR3 sequence (DNA): TGCGCCAGCAGCTTGGCGGGGGGTCCCACCGCCGGGGAGCTGTTTTTT. This encodes CASSLAGGPTAGELFF. Using reference TRBV5-1 and TRBJ2-2 for the parts outside the CDR3, the full variable domain is KAGVTQTPRYLIKTRGQQVTLSCSPISGHRSVSWYQQTPGQGLQFLFEYFSETQRNKGNFPGRFSGRQFSNSRSEMNVSTLELGDSALYLCASSLAGGPTAGELFFGEGSRLTVL.

The chain employs TRBV19 and TRBJ2-5; no clear D. The germline V and J ends were trimmed by 3 bases and 4 bases, with 12 bases remaining between them. From germline, CDR1 is LNHDA and CDR2 SQIVND (reference sequence). The CDR3 spans 14 residues. CDR3 loop: CASSMGEFSETQYF. CDR3 nucleotides: TGTGCCAGTAGTATGGGCGAGTTTTCAGAGACCCAGTACTTC. The full variable domain, in which reference TRBV19 and TRBJ2-5 provide the parts outside the CDR3, is DGGITQSPKYLFRKEGQNVTLSCEQNLNHDAMYWYRQDPGQGLRLIYYSQIVNDFQKGDIAEGYSVSREKKESFPLTVTSAQKNPTAFYLCASSMGEFSETQYFGPGTRLLVL.

This clone has a handful of counts. The rearrangement links TRBV6-6 to TRBJ1-2, with D hard to call. This CDR3 has 14 amino acids. Germline CDR1 reads MNHNY; CDR2 reads SVGAGI (reference sequence). The V and J ends lost 5 bases and 2 bases respectively, with 12 bases between them. CDR3 nucleotides: TGTGCCAGCAGTCCTACCGACACCAACTATGGCTACACCTTC. As protein: CASSPTDTNYGYTF.

The genes are TRBV28 and TRBJ2-3, with a tentative D call TRBD1 (6 bases). The CDR3 loop spans 22 amino acids. Trimming cost V 0 bases and J 0 bases, with 28 bases left between them. Per the germline V gene, CDR1 is MDHEN and CDR2 is SYDVKM. The DNA of the CDR3 is TGTGCCAGCAGTTTATGGGGGTGGGGCAGGGGCCCATTACCCTCTAGCACAGATACGCAGTATTTT. This translates into CASSLWGWGRGPLPSSTDTQYF.

V gene TRBV27 combines with J gene TRBJ1-6, with D tentatively TRBD1 (6 bases). The CDR3 is made up of 14 amino acids. Germline CDR1 MNHEY, CDR2 SMNVEV (reference sequence). V was shortened by 10 bases and J by 8 bases, with 18 bases between the two germline ends. The CDR3 reads CATRTGTYYSPLHF. DNA of the CDR3: TGTGCCACGCGAACCGGGACATACTATTCACCCCTCCACTTT.

The J gene is TRBJ2-5, the V gene TRBV7-9, with 8 bases fitting TRBD2. CDR1 is SEHNR and CDR2 is FQNEAQ in the germline V gene (reference sequence). The CDR3 spans 16 residues. V dropped 5 bases and J dropped 2; count of bases not matched to a gene: 10. The DNA for the CDR3 is TGTGCCAGCAGCCCCCGCTCCCAGCGGGGGCAAGAGACCCAGTACTTC. Its protein product is CASSPRSQRGQETQYF. Using reference TRBV7-9 and TRBJ2-5 for the parts outside the CDR3, the full variable domain is DTGVSQNPRHKITKRGQNVTFRCDPISEHNRLYWYRQTLGQGPEFLTYFQNEAQLEKSRLLSDRFSAERPKGSFSTLEIQRTEQGDSAMYLCASSPRSQRGQETQYFGPGTRLLVL.

This chain connects TRBV2 to TRBJ1-1, with a weak D call TRBD1 (6 bases). The CDR3 consists of 14 residues. V was clipped by 5 bases and J by 3 bases, with 13 bases between them. Germline V gene sequence: CDR1 SNHLY, CDR2 FYNNEI. CDR3 in amino acids: CASSNRVSDTEAFF. The CDR3 DNA sequence: TGTGCCAGCAGTAACAGGGTTTCGGACACTGAAGCTTTCTTT. Looking up the rest from reference TRBV2 and TRBJ1-1 gives the full variable domain: EPEVTQTPSHQVTQMGQEVILRCVPISNHLYFYWYRQILGQKVEFLVSFYNNEISEKSEIFDDQFSVERPDGSNFTLKIRSTKLEDSAMYFCASSNRVSDTEAFFGQGTRLTVV.

This clone was seen a single time. CDR3 nucleotides: TGTGCCAGCCCGAGGGGGGGGTTTCAGCCCCAGCATTTT. This codes for CASPRGGFQPQHF. V gene TRBV21-1 combines with J gene TRBJ1-5. TRBV21-1 is flagged as a pseudogene. The CDR3 runs to 13 residues.

The chain has TRBV19 and TRBJ2-5; D gene uncertain. Trimming left V 3 bases short and J 4 bases short, with 3 bases between. The CDR3 consists of 11 residues. From germline, CDR1 is LNHDA and CDR2 SQIVND (reference sequence). Written as DNA, the CDR3 is TGTGCCAGTAGTATGCGAGAGACCCAGTACTTC. Its translation is CASSMRETQYF.

The chain carries TRBV7-2 and TRBJ2-7; D call uncertain. Germline CDR1 is SGHTA and CDR2 is FQGNSA. The CDR3 has 11 amino acids. The germline V and J ends were trimmed by 5 bases and 1 base, with 3 bases remaining between them. Here the CDR3 reads CASSPSYEQYF. CDR3 nucleotide sequence: TGTGCCAGCAGCCCGTCCTACGAGCAGTACTTC.

The chain joins TRBV6-1 to TRBJ2-1; the D gene is possibly TRBD1 (5 bases). This CDR3 is 15 amino acids long. The V end was cut by 7 bases, the J end by 4 bases, with 17 bases between. The germline gives CDR1 MNHNS, CDR2 SASEGT. The CDR3 bases are TGTGCCAGCACCCGAGAAGGGGCTCGTTACAATGAGCAGTTCTTC. As protein: CASTREGARYNEQFF.

In this sample, this clone turned up once. This chain uses TRBV6-5 with TRBJ1-6; D gene uncertain. The V gene's germline CDR1 is MNHEY and CDR2 SVGAGI. The CDR3 spans 15 residues. Trimming pared 6 bases from V and 0 bases from J, leaving 9 bases between. The CDR3 protein is CASRATRSYNSPLHF. The CDR3 DNA reads as TGTGCCAGCAGAGCTACTCGCTCCTATAATTCACCCCTCCACTTT.